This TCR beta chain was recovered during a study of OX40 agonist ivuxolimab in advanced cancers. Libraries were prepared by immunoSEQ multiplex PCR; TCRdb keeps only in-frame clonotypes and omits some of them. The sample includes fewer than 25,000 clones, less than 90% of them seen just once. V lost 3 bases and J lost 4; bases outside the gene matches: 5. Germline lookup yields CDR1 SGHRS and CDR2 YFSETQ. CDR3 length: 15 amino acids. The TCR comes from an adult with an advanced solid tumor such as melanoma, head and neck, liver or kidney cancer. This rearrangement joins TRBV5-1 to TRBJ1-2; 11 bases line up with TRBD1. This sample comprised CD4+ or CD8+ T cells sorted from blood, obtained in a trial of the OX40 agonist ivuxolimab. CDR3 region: CASSYDGTGGYGYTF. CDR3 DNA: TGCGCCAGCAGCTATGATGGGACAGGGGGCTATGGCTACACCTTC.